These 20 T cell receptor beta chains originate from one sample sequenced in a study of cytomegalovirus exposure and HLA in healthy donors. The PCR contained 60 Vbeta and 13 Jbeta primers. Sequencing was performed with immunoSEQ multiplex PCR; in TCRdb, only in-frame clones are kept and a portion is missing. The sample gives around 140,000 clones, over 70% of which show up once; approximately 4.1% is in the top ten. Sequencing used PBMCs. The source of these receptors is a man aged 35 to 55 in good health and CMV-seronegative.

This chain joins TRBV4-3 and TRBJ2-5; D is possibly TRBD1 (6 bases). The J call could be wrong; TRBJ2-7 is a better fit for the DNA end. Germline lookup yields CDR1 LGHNA and CDR2 YSLEER. The CDR3 consists of 15 residues. The CDR3 nucleotides read TGCGCCAGCAGCCAAGACAGGGGCTGGTCCATCGAGCAGTACTTC. It encodes CASSQDRGWSIEQYF.

This clone occurred once. The J gene is TRBJ2-7, the V gene TRBV7-6; tentative D call: TRBD2 (5 bases). This CDR3 comprises 14 residues. Trimming left V 5 bases short and J 9 bases short, with 20 bases between. Germline CDR1 reads SGHVS; CDR2 reads FNYEAQ. CDR3 sequence (DNA): TGTGCCAGCAGCCGGTTTGGATTCGGAGAGGGGCAGTACTTC. Amino acid sequence: CASSRFGFGEGQYF. Drawing the rest from reference TRBV7-6 and TRBJ2-7, the complete variable domain is GAGVSQSPRYKVTKRGQDVALRCDPISGHVSLYWYRQALGQGPEFLTYFNYEAQQDKSGLPNDRFSAERPEGSISTLTIQRTEQRDSAMYRCASSRFGFGEGQYFGPGTRLTVT.

Many counts were recorded for this clone. J is TRBJ1-6 and V is TRBV6-1; 7 bases align to TRBD1. The CDR3 has 15 residues. Looked up from germline, CDR1 is MNHNS and CDR2 is SASEGT. The V gene end was trimmed by 4 bases and the J gene end by 7 bases; junction bases not matched to a gene: 7. The CDR3 DNA follows: TGTGCCAGCAGTGGAGGGACAGTGTGGAATTCACCCCTCCACTTT. Its protein product is CASSGGTVWNSPLHF.

This clone has only a few counts. This chain connects TRBV6-6 to TRBJ1-1, with D possibly TRBD1 on 5 matching bases. Trimming left V 7 bases short and J 7 bases short, with 16 bases between. In germline, CDR1 is MNHNY, CDR2 SVGAGI (reference sequence). The CDR3 is 13 amino acids. The CDR3 protein is CASNESGGIEAFF. The CDR3, as DNA: TGTGCCAGCAACGAAAGTGGGGGGATTGAAGCTTTCTTT.

The chain carries TRBV5-4 and TRBJ2-5, with 7 positions matching TRBD2. The CDR3 is 15 amino acids. Germline CDR1 and CDR2: SGHNT and YYREEE (reference sequence). V was pared by 4 bases and J by 5 bases, with 11 bases of the junction left unmatched. The CDR3 coding sequence is TGTGCCAGCAGCCCTGGTTCGCCCGGGGGGGAGACCCAGTACTTC. It specifies CASSPGSPGGETQYF.

The chain employs TRBV2 and TRBJ2-3; TRBD2 matches at 8 bases. The CDR3 consists of 15 residues. V lost 6 bases, J lost 0 bases, and 5 bases stayed unmatched. Germline values: CDR1 SNHLY, CDR2 FYNNEI. CDR3 protein: CASRLSGASTDTQYF. The CDR3 nucleotides read TGTGCCAGCAGGCTTAGCGGGGCTAGCACAGATACGCAGTATTTT.

The chain employs TRBV28 and TRBJ1-5; D ambiguous. Per germline, CDR1 MDHEN and CDR2 SYDVKM. The CDR3 has 12 amino acids. V was pared by 8 bases and J by 0 bases, with 5 bases between. In DNA form, the CDR3 reads TGTGCCAGCCGAGATAGCAATCAGCCCCAGCATTTT. This codes for CASRDSNQPQHF.

The CDR3 protein is CASREDRKGTGELFF. The DNA of the CDR3 is TGTGCCAGCAGGGAGGACAGAAAGGGCACCGGGGAGCTGTTTTTT. The rearrangement links TRBV27 to TRBJ2-2, with a possible D match to TRBD1 (6 bases). V gave up 6 bases and J gave up 4 bases, with 15 bases separating them. The V gene's germline CDR1 is MNHEY and CDR2 SMNVEV (reference sequence). The CDR3 is made up of 15 amino acids.

In its sample, this clone was seen once. V gene TRBV5-1 combines with J gene TRBJ1-1; TRBD1 matches 11 bases. The V gene's germline CDR1 is SGHRS and CDR2 YFSETQ. V lost 3 bases to trimming and J lost 4 bases; unmatched junction nucleotides: 5. The CDR3 runs 15 residues. The chain's CDR3 is CASSSGQGAFTEAFF. The DNA for the CDR3 is TGCGCCAGCAGCTCCGGACAGGGGGCGTTCACTGAAGCTTTCTTT.

This chain joins TRBV9 and TRBJ2-1; 14 bases are shared with TRBD2. The CDR3 runs to 23 residues. Germline V gene sequence: CDR1 SGDLS, CDR2 YYNGEE. V was pared by 2 bases and J by 4 bases, with 23 bases of the junction left unmatched. For the CDR3, the DNA is TGTGCCAGCAGCGTCGGAATAACCAAGACTAGCGGGGGGGCTGTTTCGGGATACAATGAGCAGTTCTTC. Encoded protein: CASSVGITKTSGGAVSGYNEQFF.

The chain joins TRBV10-3 to TRBJ2-1; 7 bases agree with TRBD1. This CDR3 is built from 13 residues. The V and J ends lost 6 bases and 4 bases, in that order; junction bases with no gene match: 3. Germline V gives CDR1 ENHRY, CDR2 SYGVKD. The CDR3 spells CAISPGQYNEQFF. The CDR3 DNA is TGTGCCATCAGCCCGGGACAGTACAATGAGCAGTTCTTC.

The chain employs TRBV9 and TRBJ2-2, with 9 bases lining up with TRBD2. The CDR3 length is 15 residues. CDR1 SGDLS and CDR2 YYNGEE come from the germline V gene. After removal of 0 bases from V and 6 bases from J, the junction contained 3 bases not matched to a gene. The CDR3 here is CASSVASGGSGELFF. The CDR3 nucleotides read TGTGCCAGCAGCGTAGCCAGCGGGGGGTCCGGGGAGCTGTTTTTT.

This chain links TRBV2 with TRBJ1-6; D is perhaps TRBD1 (5 bases). Germline lookup yields CDR1 SNHLY and CDR2 FYNNEI. This CDR3 is 15 amino acids long. Trimming removed 7 bases at V and 4 bases at J, with 14 bases between. The CDR3 protein is CASKNGGPYNSPLHF. CDR3 in DNA: TGTGCCAGCAAGAACGGGGGTCCGTATAATTCACCCCTCCACTTT.

About this clone itself: The same CDR3 is also encoded by other DNA sequences in this sample. The rearrangement joins TRBV19 to TRBJ2-1; D unresolved. CDR3 length: 14 amino acids. V lost 5 bases, J lost 3 bases, and 11 bases lay in between. Germline-derived CDR1 and CDR2 are LNHDA and SQIVND (reference sequence). The CDR3 spells CASSSALGYNEQFF. The CDR3 nucleotides read TGTGCCAGTAGTTCAGCGTTGGGCTACAATGAGCAGTTCTTC.

V is TRBV10-2 and J is TRBJ2-3, with 9 nucleotides matching TRBD2. Trimming cost V 4 bases and J 0 bases; bases outside gene matches: 8. The CDR3 is made up of 17 amino acids. CDR1 and CDR2 (germline): WSHSY, SAAADI. This CDR3 is CASSVSGGPMSTDTQYF. CDR3 nucleotides: TGCGCCAGCAGTGTTAGCGGGGGCCCCATGAGCACAGATACGCAGTATTTT.

The chain employs TRBV6-1 and TRBJ2-5, with D hard to call. CDR1 is MNHNS and CDR2 is SASEGT in the germline V gene. Between the trimmed V and J ends, which lost 2 bases and 1 base, there was a span of 11 bases. The CDR3 contains 15 residues. CDR3 coding DNA: TGTGCCAGCAGTGAATTCAACGGTAGCCAAGAGACCCAGTACTTC. Translating gives CASSEFNGSQETQYF.

V gene TRBV27 combines with J gene TRBJ2-3, with 8 bases identical to TRBD2. This CDR3 has 15 residues. V lost 2 bases to trimming and J lost 3 bases; unmatched junction nucleotides: 4. Germline-derived CDR1 and CDR2 are MNHEY and SMNVEV (reference sequence). CDR3 region: CASSLPGGPTDTQYF. The DNA of the CDR3 is TGTGCCAGCAGTTTACCGGGGGGGCCGACAGATACGCAGTATTTT.

V and J are TRBV14 and TRBJ2-3; 12 nucleotides align to TRBD2. Germline assignment: CDR1 SGHDN and CDR2 FVKESK. This CDR3 has 17 residues. V gave up 3 bases and J gave up 4 bases; unmatched junction bases: 8. The CDR3 region is CASSHRQLAGGPDTQYF. CDR3 nucleotide sequence: TGTGCCAGCAGCCACAGACAACTAGCGGGGGGACCAGATACGCAGTATTTT.

The J gene is TRBJ2-7, the V gene TRBV5-4; 7 nucleotides line up with TRBD1. This CDR3 has 13 amino acids. With 1 base clipped from V and 5 bases from J, the junction kept 3 bases outside the gene matches. Germline assignment: CDR1 SGHNT and CDR2 YYREEE (reference sequence). CDR3 sequence reads: CASSLQGTDEQYF. As DNA, the CDR3 is TGTGCCAGCAGCTTGCAGGGGACAGACGAGCAGTACTTC.

The J gene is TRBJ2-5, the V gene TRBV19; 9 bases are a match to TRBD2. This CDR3 is 16 amino acids long. CDR1 is LNHDA and CDR2 is SQIVND in the germline V gene (reference sequence). Trimming took 6 bases from V and 4 from J; bases not matched to a gene: 12. Here the CDR3 DNA reads TGTGCCAGTAGGGCATCTTTTAGCGGGGGTTTAGAGACCCAGTACTTC. Translated: CASRASFSGGLETQYF.